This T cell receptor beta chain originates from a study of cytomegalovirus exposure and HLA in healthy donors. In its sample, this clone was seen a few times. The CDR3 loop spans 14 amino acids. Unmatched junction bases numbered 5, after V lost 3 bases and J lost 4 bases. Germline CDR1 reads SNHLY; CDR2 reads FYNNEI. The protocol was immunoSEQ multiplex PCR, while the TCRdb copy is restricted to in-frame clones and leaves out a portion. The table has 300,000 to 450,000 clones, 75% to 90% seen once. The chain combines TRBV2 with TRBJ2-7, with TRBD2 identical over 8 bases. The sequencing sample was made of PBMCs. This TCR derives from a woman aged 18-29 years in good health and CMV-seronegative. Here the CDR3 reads CASSDAGGVYEQYF. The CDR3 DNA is TGTGCCAGCAGTGACGCGGGAGGAGTTTACGAGCAGTACTTC.